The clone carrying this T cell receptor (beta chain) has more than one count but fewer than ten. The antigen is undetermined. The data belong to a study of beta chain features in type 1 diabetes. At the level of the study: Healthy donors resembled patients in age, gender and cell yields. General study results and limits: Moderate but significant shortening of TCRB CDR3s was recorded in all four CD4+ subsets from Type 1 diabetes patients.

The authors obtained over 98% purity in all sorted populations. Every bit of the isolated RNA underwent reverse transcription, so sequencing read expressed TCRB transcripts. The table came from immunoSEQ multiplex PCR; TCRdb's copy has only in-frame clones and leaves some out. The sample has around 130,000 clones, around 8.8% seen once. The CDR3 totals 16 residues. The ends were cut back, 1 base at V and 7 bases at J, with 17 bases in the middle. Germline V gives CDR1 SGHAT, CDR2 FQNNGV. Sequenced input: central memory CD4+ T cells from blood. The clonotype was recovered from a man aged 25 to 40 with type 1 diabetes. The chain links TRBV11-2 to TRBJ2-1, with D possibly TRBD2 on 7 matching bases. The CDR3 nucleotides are TGTGCCAGCAGCTTAGTAGGCGGGGGCCGAGGGAATGAGCAGTTCTTC. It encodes CASSLVGGGRGNEQFF.